This T cell receptor beta chain was recovered during a study of T cell repertoires in cytomegalovirus infection. One entry per CDR3 protein results from TCRdb running MiXCR on the reads. Among 200,000 to 250,000 distinct CDR3 sequences, 6% to 8% were seen once, and the ten largest hold more than 5.5%. This clonotype was seen a handful of times. The CDR3 length is 16 residues. Germline CDR1 SNHLY, CDR2 FYNNEI. V lost 5 bases to trimming and J lost 5 bases, with 21 bases between them. The sequence came from a human donor in good health (CMV status not recorded). Some clones in this sample may be carry-over from other donors' samples. The rearrangement joins TRBV2 to TRBJ2-5; TRBD2 might be the D (6 bases). The specimen was PBMCs. CDR3 residues: CASSLLPGGLAETQYF. The CDR3 DNA sequence: TGTGCCAGCAGTCTCCTACCCGGAGGGTTGGCGGAGACCCAGTACTTC.